The sequence of this T cell receptor beta chain was determined in a study of blood T cell repertoires in COVID-19 (dated by TCRdb to between 2020 and 2021). With respect to the entire study: Samples covering the acute and convalescent phases of COVID-19 were provided by collaborators in the United States, Italy and Spain. The material from the prospective study consisted of cDNA or gDNA derived from T cells, B-cell-depleted T cells, or PBMCs. Where HLA class I and class II types were available, the types were taken from metadata supplied by the sample provider, not from assay-based typing. Subjects who had been exposed to COVID-19, were actively infected with it, or had recovered from it provided the deeply sampled blood TCRbeta repertoires that made up the dataset. The samples were drawn from the first 160 participants of the ongoing ImmuneRACE study and from about 1,200 subjects provided by 6 global collaborators. Nearly every sample came with metadata listing a de-identified subject ID, COVID-19 status, age in years and sex. The repertoires were released in a freely available public database intended as a resource for research on the immune response to SARS-CoV-2. The full study reports these points: The quantity of clinical and demographic metadata differed by source and by participant and was supplied without curation.

One collaborating source in Seattle enrolled patients while the patients were actively infected and followed the patients over time throughout the course of disease. The collaborating institutions used their own protocols to collect whole blood in K2EDTA tubes. For TCRbeta analysis, collaborator samples were shipped as frozen whole blood, as isolated PBMCs, or as DNA extracted from either sample type. A single count supports this clone. Its antigen is unknown. Germline is not matched at one junction end, which may reflect a read error. TCRbeta CDR3 regions were amplified from genomic DNA by means of the immunoSEQ Assay, a bias-controlled multiplex PCR. The authors processed their data as follows. Within the assay, amplification of reference gene primers was used to estimate how many nucleated cells each sample contained. To quantify the absolute abundance of each unique TCRbeta CDR3 rearrangement, sequence reads were collapsed and filtered. For each sample, productive Simpson clonality was calculated as the square root of Simpson's diversity index over productive rearrangements. TCRdb re-hosts the immuneACCESS table, in-frame sequences only. Its copies lack some clones; in the studies checked, an unresolved V gene accounts for under half of them, and the cause for the rest is not known. V and J calls and clone size are copied from that table; D and trimming were computed from the DNA. The sample table lists 200,000 or so clones, about 88% of them with a count of one. The top ten hold 15% to 20% of the sample.

The sequence derives from a man between 45 and 60 years old with COVID-19, enrolled during active disease. The sequenced sample was peripheral blood.

Here the CDR3 is given as CAMSAEELQPQHF. The nucleotides read TGTGCCATGAGTGCGGAGGAGTTGCAGCCCCAGCATTTT. Here the chain combines TRBV10-3 and TRBJ1-5, with no confident D gene call. Looking up the germline V gene yields CDR1 ENHRY and CDR2 SYGVKD. Counted from cysteine to phenylalanine, this CDR3 has 13 amino acids. The retained sequence is limited to the CDR3, 39 bases, with the frame set at the first base.